This TCR beta chain was obtained from a study of blood T cell repertoires in COVID-19. Germline V lookup: CDR1 SNHLY, CDR2 FYNNEI. The CDR3 runs to 15 residues. The V and J ends lost 4 bases and 6 bases, in that order; junction bases with no gene match: 6. Researchers sorted participants into cohorts using their self-reported clinical history. Libraries were prepared by immunoSEQ multiplex PCR; TCRdb keeps only in-frame clonotypes and omits some of them. The sample lists 340,000 or so clones; around 86% were seen once. The receptor was isolated from a woman aged 40 to 50 with acute COVID-19. The material sequenced was PBMCs or T cells enriched from blood (not recorded which). The rearrangement links TRBV2 to TRBJ2-1, with 10 bases fitting TRBD2. CDR3: CASSGYSGRANEQFF. The CDR3, as DNA: TGTGCCAGCAGTGGGTACAGCGGGAGGGCCAATGAGCAGTTCTTC.